The 31 T cell receptor beta chains below were found in one sample sequenced in a study of shared clonotypes between healthy human individuals. The repertoire was sequenced with immunoSEQ multiplex PCR; TCRdb's copy has only in-frame clones and lacks some. This table holds about 690,000 clones, around 90% found once. Sequences were obtained from memory CD8+ T cells from PBMCs. This sample's subset: CD45RO+ cells pooled with CCR7-negative TemRA cells. The receptors originated from a young man in good health. Some clones in this sample may be carry-over from other donors' samples.

The gene calls are TRBV11-2 and TRBJ1-3; D not certain. Germline V gene lookup returns CDR1 SGHAT and CDR2 FQNNGV. The germline V and J ends were trimmed by 5 bases and 0 bases, with 14 bases remaining between them. This CDR3 spans 16 amino acids. CDR3 loop: CASSRYWAGSGNTIYF. CDR3 nucleotide sequence: TGTGCCAGCAGCCGATATTGGGCAGGCTCTGGAAACACCATATATTTT.

V is TRBV7-9 and J is TRBJ2-1, with unresolved D. V was pared by 3 bases and J by 3 bases, with 12 bases between. This CDR3 has 15 amino acids. Looked up from germline, CDR1 is SEHNR and CDR2 is FQNEAQ (reference sequence). The CDR3 sequence is CASSFDLILYNEQFF. The DNA for the CDR3 is TGTGCCAGCAGCTTTGATCTCATACTCTACAATGAGCAGTTCTTC.

V and J are TRBV28 and TRBJ2-5; D not resolved. This CDR3 is 15 amino acids long. In germline, CDR1 is MDHEN, CDR2 SYDVKM. Trimming removed 3 bases from V and 1 base from J, with 12 bases in between. CDR3 sequence reads: CASSFSGTFQETQYF. The CDR3 coding sequence is TGTGCCAGCAGTTTTTCGGGTACCTTCCAAGAGACCCAGTACTTC.

This rearrangement joins TRBV6-5 to TRBJ2-1; 8 nucleotides align to TRBD1. The ends lost 6 bases at V and 2 bases at J; junction bases unmatched: 6. Germline V gene data show CDR1 as MNHEY and CDR2 as SVGAGI. The CDR3 extends over 15 amino acids. DNA for the CDR3: TGTGCCAGCAGCCAGGACAGGGTGCCCTACAATGAGCAGTTCTTC. Translating gives CASSQDRVPYNEQFF.

This sequence joins TRBV19 and TRBJ1-5, with a weak D call TRBD1 (6 bases). The V gene's germline CDR1 is LNHDA and CDR2 SQIVND (reference sequence). The CDR3 runs 17 residues. Trimming left V 3 bases short and J 2 bases short, with 17 bases between. The CDR3 nucleotides read TGTGCCAGTAGTATCCTTCCCCTAGAGGGGGGCAATCAGCCCCAGCATTTT. This sequence encodes CASSILPLEGGNQPQHF.

This chain uses TRBV29-1 with TRBJ1-2, with D tentatively TRBD1 (5 bases). Between the trimmed V and J ends, which lost 7 bases and 1 base, there was a span of 16 bases. The V gene's germline CDR1 is SQVTM and CDR2 ANQGSEA. The CDR3 is made up of 14 amino acids. The CDR3 protein is CSGGAGPFNYGYTF. As DNA, the CDR3 is TGCAGCGGTGGAGCGGGGCCCTTTAACTATGGCTACACCTTC. Drawing the rest from reference TRBV29-1 and TRBJ1-2, the complete variable domain is SAVISQKPSRDICQRGTSLTIQCQVDSQVTMMFWYRQQPGQSLTLIATANQGSEATYESGFVIDKFPISRPNLTFSTLTVSNMSPEDSSIYLCSGGAGPFNYGYTFGSGTRLTVV.

CDR3 region: CASSVAGGPNQPQHF. CDR3 DNA sequence: TGTGCCAGCAGCGTAGCGGGGGGGCCTAATCAGCCCCAGCATTTT. The V and J genes are TRBV9 and TRBJ1-5, with D possibly matching TRBD1 (6 bases). V lost 0 bases, J lost 4 bases, and 11 bases lay in between. This CDR3 comprises 15 residues. Germline V gene lookup returns CDR1 SGDLS and CDR2 YYNGEE.

This chain joins TRBV14 and TRBJ2-7, with 14 nucleotides matching TRBD2. This CDR3 region has 16 residues. Losses at the gene ends were 4 bases for V and 5 bases for J; bases not matched to a gene: 7. CDR1 and CDR2 from the germline V gene are SGHDN and FVKESK. The CDR3 here is CASSPGLAGVFHEQYF. DNA of the CDR3: TGTGCCAGCAGCCCGGGACTAGCGGGAGTGTTCCACGAGCAGTACTTC. The variable domain in full, completed from reference TRBV14 and TRBJ2-7, reads EAGVTQFPSHSVIEKGQTVTLRCDPISGHDNLYWYRRVMGKEIKFLLHFVKESKQDESGMPNNRFLAERTGGTYSTLKVQPAELEDSGVYFCASSPGLAGVFHEQYFGPGTRLTVT.

V is TRBV27 and J is TRBJ2-1; 9 bases are shared with TRBD1. From germline, CDR1 is MNHEY and CDR2 SMNVEV (reference sequence). The J segment lost 4 bases and the V segment lost 4 bases, leaving 11 bases of the junction unmatched. The CDR3 has 17 residues. The CDR3, as DNA: TGTGCCAGCAGTTCGCCATTTGACAGGGGGGATTACAATGAGCAGTTCTTC. It yields the protein CASSSPFDRGDYNEQFF.

The chain recombines TRBV7-9 with TRBJ2-1, with 12 bases aligning to TRBD2. V shed 3 bases, J shed 4 bases, and the junction held 7 bases outside the gene matches. The CDR3 consists of 17 residues. Germline CDR1 reads SEHNR; CDR2 reads FQNEAQ (reference sequence). The CDR3 sequence is CASSFKYTSGGYNEQFF. CDR3 nucleotide sequence: TGTGCCAGCAGCTTTAAATATACTAGCGGGGGGTACAATGAGCAGTTCTTC.

The sample holds a few counts of this clone. The rearrangement links TRBV5-6 to TRBJ1-2; no clear D gene. CDR3 length equals 15 residues. V was pared by 4 bases and J by 0 bases, with 13 bases between. Germline assignment: CDR1 SGHDT and CDR2 YYEEEE. The CDR3 sequence is CASSAGLRANYGYTF. The CDR3 nucleotides are TGTGCCAGCAGCGCCGGACTGAGAGCTAACTATGGCTACACCTTC.

V and J are TRBV9 and TRBJ1-1; D is perhaps TRBD1 (5 bases). This CDR3 region has 15 residues. Germline V CDR1 and CDR2: SGDLS, YYNGEE. V was shortened by 0 bases and J by 2 bases, with 11 bases between the two germline ends. This CDR3 is CASSVAGTFNTEAFF. DNA of the CDR3: TGTGCCAGCAGCGTAGCTGGGACCTTTAACACTGAAGCTTTCTTT.

The chain combines TRBV2 with TRBJ2-1; 8 bases match TRBD2. V lost 1 base, J lost 4 bases, and 3 bases stayed unmatched. The CDR3 loop spans 15 amino acids. Germline V gene sequence: CDR1 SNHLY, CDR2 FYNNEI. CDR3 amino acids: CASSEERGSYNEQFF. The CDR3 nucleotides read TGTGCCAGCAGTGAAGAGCGGGGGAGTTACAATGAGCAGTTCTTC.

As DNA, the CDR3 is TGTGCCAGCAGCTTTCCAGGGACTGATGGCTACACCTTC. The encoded protein is CASSFPGTDGYTF. This chain links TRBV7-9 with TRBJ1-2, with D possibly TRBD1 on 5 matching bases. The CDR3 runs to 13 residues. V gave up 3 bases and J gave up 6 bases, with 11 bases separating them. CDR1 is SEHNR and CDR2 is FQNEAQ in the germline V gene (reference sequence).

V and J are TRBV11-3 and TRBJ2-3; D is unresolved. Trimming removed 1 base from V and 1 base from J, with 12 bases in between. CDR1 and CDR2 from the germline V gene are SGHNT and YENEEA. The CDR3 spans 16 residues. CDR3 region: CASSLGVSVGTDTQYF. DNA for the CDR3: TGTGCCAGCAGCTTAGGTGTCTCGGTGGGCACAGATACGCAGTATTTT.

On this clone: Distinct nucleotide sequences in the sample also encode this CDR3. The CDR3 spells CASSPGQVGVNTEAFF. The CDR3 nucleotides read TGTGCCAGCAGCCCCGGGCAGGTAGGAGTGAACACTGAAGCTTTCTTT. The V and J genes are TRBV7-9 and TRBJ1-1; D not resolved. This CDR3 is 16 amino acids long. V was shortened by 5 bases and J by 0 bases, with 16 bases between the two germline ends. Germline V gives CDR1 SEHNR, CDR2 FQNEAQ (reference sequence).

V and J are TRBV4-1 and TRBJ1-1; 7 bases are shared with TRBD1. The length of the CDR3 is 19 residues. Trimming at V came to 4 bases and at J to 4 bases, leaving 21 bases not matched to a gene. Germline V CDR1 and CDR2: MGHRA, YSYEKL. CDR3 bases: TGCGCCAGCAGCCCGTTACAGACAGGGAACAACTGGGCTGGCACTGAAGCTTTCTTT. Its protein is CASSPLQTGNNWAGTEAFF.

The V and J genes are TRBV11-3 and TRBJ1-2; 8 bases are a match to TRBD1. Germline trimming cut 3 bases from V and 4 bases from J; bases unmatched to any gene: 4. The CDR3 length is 14 residues. The V gene's germline CDR1 is SGHNT and CDR2 YENEEA. CDR3 bases: TGTGCCAGCAGCTTCGACAGGGGCAGCTATGGCTACACCTTC. Residues: CASSFDRGSYGYTF.

This chain connects TRBV7-3 to TRBJ2-2, with D possibly TRBD2 on 6 matching bases. V lost 5 bases and J 0 bases, leaving 13 bases between the germline ends. Germline CDR1 and CDR2: SGHTA and FQGTGA. The CDR3 runs 16 residues. The CDR3 region has the DNA TGTGCCAGCAGCCCCCGGAGGGAAGCGAACACCGGGGAGCTGTTTTTT. This gives the protein CASSPRREANTGELFF.

The V call is TRBV4-1, the J call TRBJ1-5; unclear D gene. Germline CDR1 is MGHRA and CDR2 is YSYEKL. V was trimmed by 5 bases and J by 7 bases, leaving 12 bases between them. The CDR3 loop spans 13 amino acids. Here the CDR3 reads CASSYNMGQPQHF. In DNA, the CDR3 is TGCGCCAGCAGCTACAACATGGGGCAGCCCCAGCATTTT.

The rearrangement links TRBV15 to TRBJ2-7; D is possibly TRBD1 (5 bases). V lost 0 bases and J 2 bases, leaving 11 bases between the germline ends. CDR3 length: 15 amino acids. Germline CDR1 is LNHNV and CDR2 is YYDKDF (reference sequence). The CDR3 loop reads CATSREAGLTYEQYF. For the CDR3, the DNA is TGTGCCACCAGCAGAGAGGCAGGGTTGACCTACGAGCAGTACTTC.

CDR3 region: CATLDRAQPQHF. The CDR3 DNA reads TGTGCCACCCTAGACAGGGCTCAGCCCCAGCATTTT. V usage is TRBV28 and J usage is TRBJ1-5; TRBD1 aligns across 7 bases. The CDR3 runs to 12 residues. J gave up 6 bases and V 10 bases, and 6 bases lay outside the gene matches. CDR1 and CDR2 from the germline V gene are MDHEN and SYDVKM.

This clone was found once. The CDR3 nucleotides are TGTGCCAGCAGCAAAGACAGGGAGCAGACCCAGTACTTC. It codes for CASSKDREQTQYF. The chain employs TRBV7-9 and TRBJ2-5; the match to TRBD1 covers 7 bases. The V gene's germline CDR1 is SEHNR and CDR2 FQNEAQ (reference sequence). Trimming cost V 5 bases and J 6 bases; bases outside gene matches: 6. The CDR3 contains 13 residues.

The genes are TRBV28 and TRBJ2-1, with 7 bases that match TRBD1. Germline V gives CDR1 MDHEN, CDR2 SYDVKM. The length of the CDR3 is 16 residues. V trimming: 2 bases; J trimming: 4 bases; junction bases outside the gene matches: 8. The CDR3 loop is CASSLIGTEHYNEQFF. The CDR3 DNA reads TGTGCCAGCAGTTTAATCGGGACAGAGCATTACAATGAGCAGTTCTTC. The full variable domain, completed using reference TRBV28 and TRBJ2-1, is DVKVTQSSRYLVKRTGEKVFLECVQDMDHENMFWYRQDPGLGLRLIYFSYDVKMKEKGDIPEGYSVSREKKERFSLILESASTNQTSMYLCASSLIGTEHYNEQFFGPGTRLTVL.

In DNA form, the CDR3 reads TGTGCCAGCAGTGATCACAGGGTGGCAGATACGCAGTATTTT. This translates into CASSDHRVADTQYF. V usage is TRBV25-1 and J usage is TRBJ2-3; tentative D call: TRBD1 (6 bases). V was trimmed by 3 bases and J by 4 bases, leaving 11 bases between them. The CDR3 has 14 amino acids. CDR1 MGHDK and CDR2 SYGVNS come from the germline V gene.

J is TRBJ2-3 and V is TRBV4-1; 11 positions agree with TRBD2. Per germline, CDR1 MGHRA and CDR2 YSYEKL. Losses at the gene ends were 1 base for V and 3 bases for J; bases not matched to a gene: 6. The CDR3 covers 17 residues. The CDR3 protein is CASSQGLAGGLTDTQYF. CDR3 nucleotides: TGCGCCAGCAGCCAAGGGCTAGCGGGAGGTCTGACAGATACGCAGTATTTT.

This clone was seen just once. This chain uses TRBV7-8 with TRBJ1-5, with D perhaps TRBD1 (5 bases). Germline V gene lookup returns CDR1 SGHVS and CDR2 FQNEAQ. This CDR3 comprises 14 residues. Trimming removed 4 bases at V and 6 bases at J, with 13 bases between. The CDR3 loop is CASSSTGSGQPQHF. In DNA form, the CDR3 reads TGTGCCAGCAGCTCCACAGGATCGGGTCAGCCCCAGCATTTT.

V and J are TRBV28 and TRBJ2-7; possible D gene TRBD1, 6 bases. This CDR3 is built from 15 residues. CDR1 and CDR2 (germline): MDHEN, SYDVKM. Trimming shortened V by 7 bases and J by 3 bases, and 19 bases separated the two germline ends. CDR3: CASTLARGRVYEQYF. In nucleotides, the CDR3 is TGTGCCAGCACCCTCGCCAGGGGAAGAGTCTACGAGCAGTACTTC. The full variable domain, rest sourced from reference TRBV28 and TRBJ2-7, is DVKVTQSSRYLVKRTGEKVFLECVQDMDHENMFWYRQDPGLGLRLIYFSYDVKMKEKGDIPEGYSVSREKKERFSLILESASTNQTSMYLCASTLARGRVYEQYFGPGTRLTVT.

The chain employs TRBV5-1 and TRBJ2-7, with 8 nucleotides matching TRBD2. Germline V gene data show CDR1 as SGHRS and CDR2 as YFSETQ. V shed 2 bases, J shed 3 bases, and the junction held 10 bases outside the gene matches. The length of the CDR3 is 16 residues. The CDR3 loop is CASSLGPAGVIYEQYF. DNA of the CDR3: TGCGCCAGCAGCTTAGGGCCAGCGGGAGTGATCTACGAGCAGTACTTC.

CDR3 sequence: CASSQGRAGGPWETQYF. DNA of the CDR3: TGCGCCAGCAGCCAGGGGAGAGCGGGAGGGCCCTGGGAGACCCAGTACTTC. This sequence joins TRBV4-1 and TRBJ2-5; TRBD2 agrees at 10 bases. Germline-derived CDR1 and CDR2 are MGHRA and YSYEKL. V gave up 3 bases and J gave up 5 bases; unmatched junction bases: 12. The CDR3 is made up of 17 amino acids.

The gene calls are TRBV2 and TRBJ2-7, with D uncertain. CDR3 length: 12 residues. Trimming removed 8 bases at V and 7 bases at J, with 15 bases between. Germline V gives CDR1 SNHLY, CDR2 FYNNEI. Written as DNA, the CDR3 is TGTGCCAGCCAAGACTGGCCCGGGGAGCAGTACTTC. It yields the protein CASQDWPGEQYF.